This section outlines one TCR beta chain sequence together with its context. This record comes from a study of cytotoxic CD8 clonotypes in ibrutinib-treated CLL. Cryopreserved PBMCs yielded about 2.2 micrograms of genomic DNA for TCR beta libraries. The table came from immunoSEQ multiplex PCR; TCRdb's copy has only in-frame clones and leaves some out. This table has approximately 330,000 clones, roughly 85% appearing once. Trimming left V 1 base short and J 0 bases short, with 7 bases between. In germline, CDR1 is LNHDA, CDR2 SQIVND (reference sequence). CDR3 length: 15 amino acids. The source was PBMCs, collected before ibrutinib treatment. The V call is TRBV19, the J call TRBJ2-1; D is unresolved. This TCR was sampled from a human donor with chronic lymphocytic leukemia. This CDR3 is CASSIASSSYNEQFF. The CDR3 DNA is TGTGCCAGTAGTATAGCGTCGAGCTCCTACAATGAGCAGTTCTTC.